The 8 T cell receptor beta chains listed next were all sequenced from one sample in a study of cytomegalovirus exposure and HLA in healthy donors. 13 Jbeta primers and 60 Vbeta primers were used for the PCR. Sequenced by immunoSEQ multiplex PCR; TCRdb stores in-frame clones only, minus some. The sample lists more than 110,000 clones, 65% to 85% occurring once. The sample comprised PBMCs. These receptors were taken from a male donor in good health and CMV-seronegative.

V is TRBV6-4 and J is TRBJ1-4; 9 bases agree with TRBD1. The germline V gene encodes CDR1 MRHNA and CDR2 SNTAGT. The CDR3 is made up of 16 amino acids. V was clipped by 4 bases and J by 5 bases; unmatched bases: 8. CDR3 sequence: CASSAHPGQGNEKLFF. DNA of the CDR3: TGTGCCAGCAGTGCCCACCCGGGACAGGGAAATGAAAAACTGTTTTTT.

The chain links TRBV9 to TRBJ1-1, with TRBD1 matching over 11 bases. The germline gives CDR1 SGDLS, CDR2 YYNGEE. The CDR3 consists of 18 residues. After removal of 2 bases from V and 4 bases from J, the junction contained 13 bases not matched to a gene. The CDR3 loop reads CASSVRSKDRGRVTEAFF. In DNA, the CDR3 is TGTGCCAGCAGCGTGAGGTCGAAGGACAGGGGGCGCGTCACTGAAGCTTTCTTT.

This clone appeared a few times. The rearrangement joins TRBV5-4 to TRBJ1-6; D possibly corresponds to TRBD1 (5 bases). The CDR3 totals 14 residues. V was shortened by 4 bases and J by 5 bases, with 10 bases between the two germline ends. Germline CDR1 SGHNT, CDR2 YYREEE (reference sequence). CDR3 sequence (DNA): TGTGCCAGCAGCCTCCGGGGGGATAATTCACCCCTCCACTTT. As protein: CASSLRGDNSPLHF.

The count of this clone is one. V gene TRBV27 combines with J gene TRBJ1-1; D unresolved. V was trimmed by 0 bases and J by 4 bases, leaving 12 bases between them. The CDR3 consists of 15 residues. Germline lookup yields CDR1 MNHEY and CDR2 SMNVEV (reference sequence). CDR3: CASSLSLSVGTEAFF. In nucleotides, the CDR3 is TGTGCCAGCAGTTTATCTCTGAGCGTGGGCACTGAAGCTTTCTTT.

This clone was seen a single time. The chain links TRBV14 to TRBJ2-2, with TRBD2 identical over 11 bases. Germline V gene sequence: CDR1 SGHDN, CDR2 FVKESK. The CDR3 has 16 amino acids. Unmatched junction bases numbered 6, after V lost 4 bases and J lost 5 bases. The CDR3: CASSPVAGGRTGELFF. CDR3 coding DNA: TGTGCCAGCAGCCCCGTAGCGGGGGGGCGAACCGGGGAGCTGTTTTTT. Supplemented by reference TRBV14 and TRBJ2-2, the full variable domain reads EAGVTQFPSHSVIEKGQTVTLRCDPISGHDNLYWYRRVMGKEIKFLLHFVKESKQDESGMPNNRFLAERTGGTYSTLKVQPAELEDSGVYFCASSPVAGGRTGELFFGEGSRLTVL.

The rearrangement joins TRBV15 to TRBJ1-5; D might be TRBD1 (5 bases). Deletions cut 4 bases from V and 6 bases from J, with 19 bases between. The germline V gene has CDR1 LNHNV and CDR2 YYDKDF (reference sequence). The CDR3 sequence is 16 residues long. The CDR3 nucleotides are TGTGCCACCAGCACTGCGACCCGGGGGTGGGGTCAGCCCCAGCATTTT. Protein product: CATSTATRGWGQPQHF.

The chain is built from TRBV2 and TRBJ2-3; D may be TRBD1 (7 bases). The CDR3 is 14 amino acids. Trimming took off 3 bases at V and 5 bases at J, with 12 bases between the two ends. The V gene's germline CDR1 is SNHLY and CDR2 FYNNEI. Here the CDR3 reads CASSELQGGDTQYF. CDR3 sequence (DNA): TGTGCCAGCAGTGAGCTTCAGGGGGGAGATACGCAGTATTTT.

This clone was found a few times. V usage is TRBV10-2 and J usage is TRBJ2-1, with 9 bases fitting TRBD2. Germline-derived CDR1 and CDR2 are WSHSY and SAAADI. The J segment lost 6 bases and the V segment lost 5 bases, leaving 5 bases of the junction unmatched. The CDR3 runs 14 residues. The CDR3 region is CASSSSGSINEQFF. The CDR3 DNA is TGCGCCAGCAGTAGTAGCGGGAGTATCAATGAGCAGTTCTTC.